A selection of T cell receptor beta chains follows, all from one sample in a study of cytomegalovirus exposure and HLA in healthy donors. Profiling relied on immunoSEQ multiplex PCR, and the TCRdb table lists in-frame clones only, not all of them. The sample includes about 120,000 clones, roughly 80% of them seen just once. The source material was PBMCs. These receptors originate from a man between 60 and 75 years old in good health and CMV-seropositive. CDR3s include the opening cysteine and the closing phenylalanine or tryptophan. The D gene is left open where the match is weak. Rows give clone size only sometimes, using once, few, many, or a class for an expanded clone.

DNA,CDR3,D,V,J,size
TGTGCCAGCTCAACTAAGGGGTGGTACCAAGAGACCCAGTACTTC,CASSTKGWYQETQYF,NA,TRBV18,TRBJ2-5,NA
TGTGCCAGCAGCGAATGGACAGGCGGTACTGAAGCTTTCTTT,CASSEWTGGTEAFF,TRBD1,TRBV9,TRBJ1-1,NA
TGTGCCAGCAGCTTGACAGGGAGGAATTCACCCCTCCACTTT,CASSLTGRNSPLHF,TRBD1,TRBV7-8,TRBJ1-6,NA
TGTGCCAGCAGCCGCCGTGGACTAGCGGGAGGGCGGGAGACCCAGTACTTC,CASSRRGLAGGRETQYF,TRBD2,TRBV5-8,TRBJ2-5,NA
TGTGCCAGCAGGGGGTGGGGCAGGGGCGCAGATACGCAGTATTTT,CASRGWGRGADTQYF,NA,TRBV7-9,TRBJ2-3,once
TGTGCCAGCAGCTTGGATGCAGGGGAGGGCCTTGGCTACACCTTC,CASSLDAGEGLGYTF,NA,TRBV5-4,TRBJ1-2,NA
TGTGCCAGCAGCATCTCCGGGACAGGCTATAATTCACCCCTCCACTTT,CASSISGTGYNSPLHF,TRBD1,TRBV7-3,TRBJ1-6,few
TGTGCCAGCAGGCCTACGGGGGTGAACACTGAAGCTTTCTTT,CASRPTGVNTEAFF,NA,TRBV6-1,TRBJ1-1,NA
TGCGCCAGCAGCTGGCGGGGACTAGCGGGGCGACCTAGCACAGATACGCAGTATTTT,CASSWRGLAGRPSTDTQYF,TRBD2,TRBV5-1,TRBJ2-3,NA
TGTGCCAGCGGGCCTAGACAGCTACTTTCAACTAATGAAAAACTGTTTTTT,CASGPRQLLSTNEKLFF,NA,TRBV9,TRBJ1-4,NA
TGTGCCAGCAGCCAAACTTACTCCTATAATTCACCCCTCCACTTT,CASSQTYSYNSPLHF,NA,TRBV11-2,TRBJ1-6,NA
TGTGCCAGCTCTCCAAGAGACAGGTTCTATGGCTACACCTTC,CASSPRDRFYGYTF,NA,TRBV14,TRBJ1-2,NA
TGTGCCAGCAGCCCGGGACAGGGCCTGGAGACCCAGTACTTC,CASSPGQGLETQYF,TRBD1,TRBV5-4,TRBJ2-5,NA
TGTGCCAGCAGCGGGACTCTAATGAACACTGAAGCTTTCTTT,CASSGTLMNTEAFF,NA,TRBV5-4,TRBJ1-1,NA
TGTGCCAGCACTGACAGGGGCCTGAATCAGCCCCAGCATTTT,CASTDRGLNQPQHF,TRBD1,TRBV6-1,TRBJ1-5,few
TGTGCCAGCAGCTCGACAGGGCGAGGGCAGCCCCAGCATTTT,CASSSTGRGQPQHF,TRBD1,TRBV7-2,TRBJ1-5,NA
TGTGCCAGCAGGGGTGGCCCTACAGGAGACAATGAGCAGTTCTTC,CASRGGPTGDNEQFF,NA,TRBV2,TRBJ2-1,NA
TGCGCCAGCAGCCGGACACCCCTCTATGGCTACACCTTC,CASSRTPLYGYTF,NA,TRBV5-1,TRBJ1-2,NA
TGTGCCAGCAGGTTGAAGAGGCGAAACACTGAAGCTTTCTTT,CASRLKRRNTEAFF,NA,TRBV6-1,TRBJ1-1,NA
TGCGCCAGCAGCTTGGGGGACAGTTCATTCCCTTCCCAAGAGACCCAGTACTTC,CASSLGDSSFPSQETQYF,TRBD1,TRBV5-1,TRBJ2-5,NA
TGTGCCAGCAGTGAGCAGGCTATAACGAACACTGAAGCTTTCTTT,CASSEQAITNTEAFF,NA,TRBV2,TRBJ1-1,NA
TGTGCCAGCAGCTCTGGGGCTAGCGGGGGGGCGGGCCAAGAGACCCAGTACTTC,CASSSGASGGAGQETQYF,TRBD2,TRBV11-2,TRBJ2-5,NA
TGTGCCATCAGTGGAGGCACTGAAGCTTTCTTT,CAISGGTEAFF,NA,TRBV10-3,TRBJ1-1,NA
TGTGCCAGCAGCTTGGTTACAGGGAGAGCTTTCTTT,CASSLVTGRAFF,NA,TRBV5-4,TRBJ1-1,NA
TGTGCCAGCAGCCGACTCGCTAGCTCCTACAATGAGCAGTTCTTC,CASSRLASSYNEQFF,NA,TRBV5-6,TRBJ2-1,NA
TGTGCCAGCAGCTTAGATGGGACAGCCGGCTATGGCTACACCTTC,CASSLDGTAGYGYTF,TRBD1,TRBV11-2,TRBJ1-2,NA
TGTGCCAGCAGTTCATATCAGTCATTCACTGAAGCTTTCTTT,CASSSYQSFTEAFF,NA,TRBV27,TRBJ1-1,NA
TGTGCCAGCAGTCTATGGACACGCCCGAACACTGAAGCTTTCTTT,CASSLWTRPNTEAFF,NA,TRBV27,TRBJ1-1,once
TGTGCCAGCAGTCAGACGGGACAGGCGTATAGGGAGCAGTACTTC,CASSQTGQAYREQYF,TRBD1,TRBV6-5,TRBJ2-7,NA
TGTGCCTGGAGAAAATTACAGGCCCCATACTCTGGGGCCAACGGCCTGACTTTC,CAWRKLQAPYSGANGLTF,NA,TRBV30,TRBJ2-6,NA
TGTGCCAGCAGCTTCTACGCTAGCTTGGATGAGCAGTTCTTC,CASSFYASLDEQFF,NA,TRBV11-2,TRBJ2-1,NA
TGTGCCAGCAGCCCCGGACAGGGGGTCTCCGAGCAGTACTTC,CASSPGQGVSEQYF,TRBD1,TRBV5-6,TRBJ2-7,NA
TGTGCCTGGAGTGCTCCCTGGGCCAATCAGCCCCAGCATTTT,CAWSAPWANQPQHF,NA,TRBV30,TRBJ1-5,few
TGTGCCAGCAGTGAAGCGGTGACAGGTTCCTATAATTCACCCCTCCACTTT,CASSEAVTGSYNSPLHF,NA,TRBV6-1,TRBJ1-6,once
TGTGCCATCAGTGCCAACCCGACAGGGAACACTGAAGCTTTCTTT,CAISANPTGNTEAFF,NA,TRBV10-3,TRBJ1-1,NA
TGTGCCAGCAGTGGTCGCAGGGGCACTGAAGCTTTCTTT,CASSGRRGTEAFF,NA,TRBV2,TRBJ1-1,NA
TGTGCCAGCAGTTACGGGGAGGCCTACGAGCAGTACTTC,CASSYGEAYEQYF,NA,TRBV6-6,TRBJ2-7,NA
TGTGCCAGCAGTTTACCCCAGGCCTACGAGCAGTACTTC,CASSLPQAYEQYF,NA,TRBV28,TRBJ2-7,NA
TGCGCCAGCAGCCTTATTGGACAGCAAGAGACCCAGTACTTC,CASSLIGQQETQYF,NA,TRBV5-1,TRBJ2-5,NA
TGTGCCACCCACTCCGGGACAGCGAACACCGGGGAGCTGTTTTTT,CATHSGTANTGELFF,TRBD1,TRBV7-9,TRBJ2-2,once
TGTGCCATCAGTGAGAGCGGGGTCGAGCAGTACTTC,CAISESGVEQYF,TRBD2,TRBV10-3,TRBJ2-7,NA
TGTGCCAGCTCACCACCGTTGCAGAAAGCTTTCTTT,CASSPPLQKAFF,NA,TRBV18,TRBJ1-1,NA